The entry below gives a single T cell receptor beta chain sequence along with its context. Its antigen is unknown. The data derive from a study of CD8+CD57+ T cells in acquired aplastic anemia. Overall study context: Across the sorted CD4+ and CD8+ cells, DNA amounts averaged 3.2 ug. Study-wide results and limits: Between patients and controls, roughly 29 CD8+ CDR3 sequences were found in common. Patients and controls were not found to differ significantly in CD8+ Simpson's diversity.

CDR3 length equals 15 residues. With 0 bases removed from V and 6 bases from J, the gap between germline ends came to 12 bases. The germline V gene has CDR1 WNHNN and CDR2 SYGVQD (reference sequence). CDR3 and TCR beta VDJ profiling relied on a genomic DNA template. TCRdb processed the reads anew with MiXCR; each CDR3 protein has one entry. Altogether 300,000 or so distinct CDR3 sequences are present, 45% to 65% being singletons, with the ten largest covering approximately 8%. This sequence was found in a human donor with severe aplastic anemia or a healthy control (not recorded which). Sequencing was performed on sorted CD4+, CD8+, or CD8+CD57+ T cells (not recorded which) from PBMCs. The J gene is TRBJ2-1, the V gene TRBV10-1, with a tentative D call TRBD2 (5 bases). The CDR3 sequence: CASSESSLASNEQFF. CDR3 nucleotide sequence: TGCGCCAGCAGTGAGTCTAGTTTAGCGAGCAATGAGCAGTTCTTC.